This T cell receptor (beta chain) stems from a study of T cells in Graves' hyperthyroidism and ophthalmopathy. In the study overall: Staff took peripheral blood when the initial diagnosis was made, before any treatment began. Study results and limitations: Expanded thyroid clonotypes (above 0.001) were mostly also found in blood. Stable hyperthyroidism and ophthalmopathy were separated using 13 V-J signatures.

Diagnoses were made from clinical symptoms, serum measures (thyroxine and TRAb), thyroid ultrasound and orbital computed tomography. The sample holds many counts of this clonotype. As yet, its antigen is unknown. The J segment lost 1 base and the V segment lost 7 bases, leaving 14 bases of the junction unmatched. The V gene's germline CDR1 is MDHEN and CDR2 SYDVKM. This CDR3 is 17 amino acids long. RNA transcripts yielded amplified TCR beta CDR3 regions. The primer set for the first-round RT-PCR of the TCR CDR3 was HTBI. One entry per CDR3 protein, called by TCRdb with MiXCR from the multiplex PCR reads. Among about 600,000 distinct CDR3 sequences listed, approximately 15% were seen once.

The source material was blood. The V call is TRBV28, the J call TRBJ2-3; TRBD2 matches at 7 bases. This clonotype was sampled from a young woman with Graves' ophthalmopathy. DNA for the CDR3: TGTGCCAGCACCCTCGGTCGGGAGGAGGGGCGCACAGATACGCAGTATTTT. As protein: CASTLGREEGRTDTQYF.